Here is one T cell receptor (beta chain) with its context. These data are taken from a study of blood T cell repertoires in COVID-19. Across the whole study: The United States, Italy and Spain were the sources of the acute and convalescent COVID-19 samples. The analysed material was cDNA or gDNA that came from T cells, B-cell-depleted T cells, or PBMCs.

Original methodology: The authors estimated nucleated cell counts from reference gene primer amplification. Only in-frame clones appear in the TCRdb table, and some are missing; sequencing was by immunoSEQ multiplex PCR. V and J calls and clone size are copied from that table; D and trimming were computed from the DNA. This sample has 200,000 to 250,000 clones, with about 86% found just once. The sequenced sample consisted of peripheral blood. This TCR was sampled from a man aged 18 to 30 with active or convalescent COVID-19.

The CDR3 nucleotides read TGTGCCATCAAAAATCGGGAAACAGGGTTACACGAGCAGTACTTC. The encoded protein is CAIKNRETGLHEQYF. V and J are TRBV10-3 and TRBJ2-7, with D perhaps TRBD1 (6 bases). The germline gives CDR1 ENHRY, CDR2 SYGVKD. V was cut by 7 bases and J by 5 bases, with 21 bases left in between. The CDR3 runs 15 residues.